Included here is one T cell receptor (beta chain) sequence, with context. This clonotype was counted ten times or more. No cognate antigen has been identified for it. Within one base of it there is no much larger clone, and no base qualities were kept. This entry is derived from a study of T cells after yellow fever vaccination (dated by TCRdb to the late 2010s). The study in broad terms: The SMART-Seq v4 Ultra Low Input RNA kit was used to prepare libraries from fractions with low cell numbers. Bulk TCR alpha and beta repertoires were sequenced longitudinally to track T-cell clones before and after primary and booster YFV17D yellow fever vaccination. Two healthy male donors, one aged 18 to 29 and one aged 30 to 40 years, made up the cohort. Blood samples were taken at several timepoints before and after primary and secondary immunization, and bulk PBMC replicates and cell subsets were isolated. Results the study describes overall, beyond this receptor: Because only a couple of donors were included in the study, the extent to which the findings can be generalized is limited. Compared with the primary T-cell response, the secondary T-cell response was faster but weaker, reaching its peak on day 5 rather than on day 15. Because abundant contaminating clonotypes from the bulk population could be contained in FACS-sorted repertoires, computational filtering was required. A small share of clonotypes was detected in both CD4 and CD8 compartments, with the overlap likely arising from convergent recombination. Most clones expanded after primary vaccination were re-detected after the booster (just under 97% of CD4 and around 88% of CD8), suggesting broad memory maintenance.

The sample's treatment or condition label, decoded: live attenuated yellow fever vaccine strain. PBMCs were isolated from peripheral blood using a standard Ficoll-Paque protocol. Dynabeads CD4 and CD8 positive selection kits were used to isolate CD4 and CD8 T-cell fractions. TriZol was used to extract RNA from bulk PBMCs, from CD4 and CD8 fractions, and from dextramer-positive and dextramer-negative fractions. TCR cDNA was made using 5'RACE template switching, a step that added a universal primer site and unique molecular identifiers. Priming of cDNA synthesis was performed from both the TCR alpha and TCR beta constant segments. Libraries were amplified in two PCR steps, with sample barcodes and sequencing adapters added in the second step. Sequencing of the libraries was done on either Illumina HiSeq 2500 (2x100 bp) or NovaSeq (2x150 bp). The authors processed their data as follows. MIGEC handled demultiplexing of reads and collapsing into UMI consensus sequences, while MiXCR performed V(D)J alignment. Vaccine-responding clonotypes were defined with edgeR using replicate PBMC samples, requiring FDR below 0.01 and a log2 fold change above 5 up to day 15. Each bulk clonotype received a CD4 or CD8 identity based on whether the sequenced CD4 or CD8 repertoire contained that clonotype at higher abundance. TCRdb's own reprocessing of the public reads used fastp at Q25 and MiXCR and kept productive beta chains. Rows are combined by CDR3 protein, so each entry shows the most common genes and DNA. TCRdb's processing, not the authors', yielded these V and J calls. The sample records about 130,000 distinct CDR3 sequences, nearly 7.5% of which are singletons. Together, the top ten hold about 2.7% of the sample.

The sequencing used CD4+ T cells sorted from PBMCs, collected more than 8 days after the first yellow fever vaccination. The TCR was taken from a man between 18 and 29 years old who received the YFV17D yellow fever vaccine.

The nucleotides read TGTGCCAGCAGCCAAGTAGCGGGGGGCGTCGCAGATACGCAGTATTTT. This gives the protein CASSQVAGGVADTQYF. The chain joins TRBV4-2 to TRBJ2-3; 10 junctional bases match TRBD2. CDR1 and CDR2, per the germline V gene, are LGHNA and YNFKEQ. V ends up 1 base short and J 4 bases short, with an unmatched junction base count of 5. Inclusive of the bounding cysteine and phenylalanine, the CDR3 is 16 residues long. Of all the DNA, just the CDR3 is kept, 48 bases in frame from base 1.